This T cell receptor (beta chain) was observed in a study of CD8 T cells in ankylosing spondylitis. Study conclusions and caveats: Disease-linked clones were reportedly significantly enriched in matched ankylosing spondylitis synovial fluid. Disease-linked clones displayed a CD8+ phenotype and appeared relatively rarely in peripheral blood. Within ankylosing spondylitis blood, a TCR beta motif made up of under 10 highly homologous variants appeared to be characteristic.

Of note for this clonotype: Its target is not known.

This CDR3 has 13 residues. J was trimmed by 7 bases and V by 3 bases; bases with no gene match: 2. TCRdb passed the 5' RACE reads through MiXCR, listing each CDR3 protein once. Counted here are 200,000 to 250,000 distinct CDR3 sequences, roughly a third occurring once; the ten biggest clones make up around 4.5%. The material sequenced was blood, either unsorted or a sorted T cell fraction (not recorded which). The sequence came from a male donor with ankylosing spondylitis or in good health (not recorded which). The chain uses TRBV12-3 or TRBV12-4 and TRBJ2-5; 10 nucleotides agree with TRBD2. The DNA for the CDR3 is TGTGCCAGCAGTTTCAGCGGGGGGGGGACCCAGTACTTC. Protein: CASSFSGGGTQYF.